This TCR beta chain emerged from a study of T cell changes during pregnancy in multiple sclerosis. Measured with immunoSEQ multiplex PCR; TCRdb has only the in-frame clones, and not every one. Found here are around 130,000 clones, 96% of them singletons; the top ten hold approximately 0.45%. The CDR3 spans 14 residues. Germline CDR1 reads MRHNA; CDR2 reads SNTAGT. The trim removed 4 bases at V and 6 bases at J, leaving 4 bases unmatched. The sample consisted of peripheral blood, taken after pregnancy. This TCR was sampled from a female donor with multiple sclerosis, enrolled in a pregnancy study. The chain employs TRBV6-4 and TRBJ2-3; 10 nucleotides agree with TRBD2. In DNA form, the CDR3 reads TGTGCCAGCAGTGCCCTAGCGGGAGCGGATACGCAGTATTTT. Its protein product is CASSALAGADTQYF.